The clone carrying this TCR beta chain was detected a few times. Antigen: not known. By quantitative 5'-RACE with molecular barcodes, the TCR beta libraries were made. One entry per CDR3 protein, called by TCRdb with MiXCR from the 5' RACE reads. The sample shows about 340,000 distinct CDR3 sequences, approximately 22% of them seen only once. The source of the sample is a study of CD8 T cells in ankylosing spondylitis. Study-wide findings and caveats: Reportedly, matched ankylosing spondylitis synovial fluid was significantly enriched for disease-linked clones. A CD8+ phenotype characterized the disease-linked clones, which were relatively rare in peripheral blood. Past research had described some motif variants in reactive arthritis synovial fluid and blood.

Germline CDR1 and CDR2: LNHDA and SQIVND (reference sequence). CDR3 length equals 16 residues. V shed 11 bases and J 3 bases; nucleotides not matched to a gene: 15. The V gene is TRBV19, the J gene TRBJ2-5, with 10 positions matching TRBD1. The receptor's source is a male donor with ankylosing spondylitis or in good health (not recorded which). Specimen: blood, either unsorted or a sorted T cell fraction (not recorded which). CDR3 residues: CAGSGTGEPFKETQYF. CDR3 nucleotide sequence: TGTGCCGGGAGTGGGACAGGGGAACCTTTCAAAGAGACCCAGTACTTC.